Following are 3 T cell receptor beta chains from one sample sequenced in a study of T cell responses to AZD1222 COVID-19 vaccine. TCRdb keeps only in-frame clones here, not all; method: immunoSEQ multiplex PCR. This sample carries about 70,000 clones, roughly 89% of them seen once, and the ten largest clones take 9.8%. The sequences come from peripheral blood, collected on day 0 of AZD1222 vaccination. These TCRs come from an adult in good health.

The chain employs TRBV18 and TRBJ1-1, with a weak D call TRBD1 (5 bases). Germline CDR1 KGHSH, CDR2 LQKENI. V lost 0 bases and J lost 4, with 12 bases in between. CDR3 length: 15 residues. CDR3 bases: TGTGCCAGCTCACCACCCGGCAGGGAGGGCACTGAAGCTTTCTTT. This codes for CASSPPGREGTEAFF.

The genes are TRBV4-3 and TRBJ1-6, with a possible D match to TRBD1 (5 bases). Trimming cost V 1 base and J 4 bases, with 5 bases left between them. This CDR3 is 14 amino acids long. The germline V gene has CDR1 LGHNA and CDR2 YSLEER. CDR3 DNA sequence: TGCGCCAGCAGCCAAGGACAGTATAATTCACCCCTCCACTTT. Its translation: CASSQGQYNSPLHF.

V usage is TRBV6-5 and J usage is TRBJ1-5, with D hard to call. Germline V gene sequence: CDR1 MNHEY, CDR2 SVGAGI. V lost 4 bases and J 0 bases, leaving 7 bases between the germline ends. There are 14 residues in the CDR3. The CDR3 sequence is CASSSLDSNQPQHF. The CDR3 DNA reads as TGTGCCAGCAGTTCCCTCGATAGCAATCAGCCCCAGCATTTT.